The sequence of this T cell receptor (beta chain) was determined in a study of cytomegalovirus exposure and HLA in healthy donors. Study context: HLA-typed donors contributed 65 million to 95 million unique TCRs, which were held in an early data release.

The CDR3 extends over 15 amino acids. CDR1 is MNHEY and CDR2 is SVGAGI in the germline V gene. The V end lost 6 bases, the J end lost 0 bases, and 14 bases lay between the germline ends. The study ran its PCR with 60 Vbeta and 13 Jbeta primers. Measured with immunoSEQ multiplex PCR; TCRdb has only the in-frame clones, and not every one. There are some 190,000 clones in the sample; 74% occur only once, and around 3.3% lies in the top ten. Study-level findings and limits: Generally TCR sequences proved uncommon, though certain public TCRs appeared in numerous donors. Overall, roughly 160 TCR beta chains were annotated as cytomegalovirus-associated.

This clone has just a few counts. Its antigen remains unknown. The receptor was isolated from a woman aged 25 to 39 in good health and CMV-seropositive. Sequenced input: PBMCs. The V call is TRBV6-5, the J call TRBJ1-1; D is unresolved. The CDR3 sequence is CASRDGLLMNTEAFF. CDR3 nucleotide sequence: TGTGCCAGCAGGGACGGACTGTTGATGAACACTGAAGCTTTCTTT.